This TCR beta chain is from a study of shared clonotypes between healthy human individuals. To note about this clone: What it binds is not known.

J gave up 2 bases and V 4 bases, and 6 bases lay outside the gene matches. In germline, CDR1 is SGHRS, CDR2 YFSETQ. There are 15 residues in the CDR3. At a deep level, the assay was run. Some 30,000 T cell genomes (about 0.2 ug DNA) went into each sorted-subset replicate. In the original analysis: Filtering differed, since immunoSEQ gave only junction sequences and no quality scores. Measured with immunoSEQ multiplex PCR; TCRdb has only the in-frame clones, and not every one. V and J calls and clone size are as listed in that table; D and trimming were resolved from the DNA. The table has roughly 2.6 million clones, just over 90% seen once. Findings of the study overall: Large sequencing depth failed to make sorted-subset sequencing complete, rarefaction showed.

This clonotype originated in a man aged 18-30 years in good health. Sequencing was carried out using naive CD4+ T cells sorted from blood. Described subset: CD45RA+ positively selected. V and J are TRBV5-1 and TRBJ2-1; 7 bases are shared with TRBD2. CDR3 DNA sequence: TGCGCCAGCAGCCTGACCGGGACTACCTACAATGAGCAGTTCTTC. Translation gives CASSLTGTTYNEQFF.